The clone carrying this T cell receptor (beta chain) is termed medium-sized. Survey-level immunoSEQ v3.0 assays were run. Data came from immunoSEQ multiplex PCR; TCRdb stores just in-frame clones and leaves some out. Of around 9,700 clones detected, roughly four fifths appear once; the ten largest clones hold 18%. This entry belongs to a study of long-term antiretroviral therapy in people with HIV. The CDR3 extends over 15 amino acids. CDR1 is SQVTM, CDR2 ANQGSEA, per germline. V was trimmed by 5 bases and J by 5 bases, leaving 19 bases between them. The sequenced sample was unsorted PBMCs, obtained 1.8 years after starting antiretroviral therapy. The chain combines TRBV29-1 with TRBJ2-1; D is perhaps TRBD2 (7 bases). The receptor comes from a man aged 35-49 years with HIV. The CDR3 sequence is CSVWGGARRDNEQFF. CDR3 nucleotide sequence: TGCAGCGTTTGGGGGGGCGCTAGAAGGGACAATGAGCAGTTCTTC.